The entry that follows covers one T cell receptor (beta chain) sequence. Antigen unknown. Sequenced patients had shown CD8+CD57+ cell expansion by flow cytometry. Patients had undergone no therapy by the time their blood was sampled. Researchers used genomic DNA as the template to profile TCR beta VDJ and CDR3. TCRdb itself ran the reads through MiXCR, one entry per CDR3 protein. In the table there are about 180,000 distinct CDR3 sequences, around 50% of which are singletons. The sample originates from a study of CD8+CD57+ T cells in acquired aplastic anemia. Study in general: Mean DNA quantity obtained from sorted CD4+ and CD8+ cells was about 3.2 ug.

Per germline, CDR1 KGHDR and CDR2 SFDVKD. The CDR3 totals 15 residues. V was trimmed by 6 bases and J by 7 bases, leaving 18 bases between them. Study conclusions and caveats: Some 30 was the count of CD8+ CDR3 sequences that patients shared with controls. In CD8+ cells, Simpson's diversity showed no significant difference between patients and controls.

The sequence came from a human donor with aplastic anemia. The rearrangement joins TRBV24-1 to TRBJ2-1; D possibly corresponds to TRBD2 (6 bases). Specimen: sorted CD4+, CD8+, or CD8+CD57+ T cells (not recorded which) from PBMCs. The CDR3 bases are TGTGCCACCAGTCCGTTGAAGGAGGGGACGAATGAGCAGTTCTTC. This gives the protein CATSPLKEGTNEQFF.